The 19 T cell receptor beta chains below come from one sample, sequenced in a study of blood T cell repertoires in COVID-19. Profiled with immunoSEQ multiplex PCR; TCRdb holds only in-frame clones, not every one. This repertoire shows hundreds of thousands of clones, 90% found once; its top ten account for 1.7%. Source material: PBMCs or T cells enriched from blood (not recorded which). The receptors originated from a woman under 30 with acute COVID-19.

This clone was seen a handful of times. This chain uses TRBV11-2 with TRBJ2-7; TRBD1 aligns across 8 bases. V gave up 5 bases and J gave up 3 bases; unmatched junction bases: 6. In germline, CDR1 is SGHAT, CDR2 FQNNGV. The CDR3 totals 14 residues. The CDR3 reads CASSMGQANYEQYF. The CDR3 DNA follows: TGTGCCAGCAGCATGGGACAGGCGAACTACGAGCAGTACTTC.

This clone was observed a few times. The chain employs TRBV3-1 (or the pseudogene TRBV3-2) and TRBJ2-5, with 7 bases that match TRBD1. There are 14 residues in the CDR3. Germline V gives CDR1 LGHDT, CDR2 YNNKEL (reference sequence). V was pared by 8 bases and J by 5 bases, with 11 bases of the junction left unmatched. Here the CDR3 reads CASERRGGLETQYF. The CDR3 nucleotides read TGTGCCAGCGAACGGAGAGGGGGCCTGGAGACCCAGTACTTC.

The chain links TRBV7-9 to TRBJ1-1; TRBD1 matches at 11 bases. V lost 4 bases and J lost 5; bases outside the gene matches: 6. The CDR3 sequence is 15 residues long. Per the germline V gene, CDR1 is SEHNR and CDR2 is FQNEAQ (reference sequence). DNA of the CDR3: TGTGCCAGCAGCTCACCGGGACAGGGGGTGACTGAAGCTTTCTTT. Translated: CASSSPGQGVTEAFF.

The V call is TRBV6-5, the J call TRBJ1-1; TRBD1 matches 12 bases. CDR3 size: 15 residues. The V gene's germline CDR1 is MNHEY and CDR2 SVGAGI. Unmatched junction bases numbered 8, after V lost 5 bases and J lost 7 bases. This chain's CDR3 is CASSRPGQGAGEAFF. The CDR3 nucleotides are TGTGCCAGCAGTCGTCCGGGACAGGGGGCCGGTGAAGCTTTCTTT.

The rearrangement uses TRBV11-2 and TRBJ2-7; 9 nucleotides agree with TRBD2. Germline CDR1 reads SGHAT; CDR2 reads FQNNGV. The CDR3 is 14 residues long. J gave up 6 bases and V 5 bases, and 8 bases lay outside the gene matches. DNA of the CDR3: TGTGCCAGCAGCCCTATAGCGGGAGCCTTCGAGCAGTACTTC. As protein: CASSPIAGAFEQYF.

The gene calls are TRBV21-1 and TRBJ2-2; the table's D gene call, TRBD2, was not cross checked with the DNA. TRBV21-1 is marked as a pseudogene. This CDR3 is built from 16 residues. CDR3 in DNA: TGTGCCAGCAGCCGACGGGGGGTAGGGGTGACCGGGGAGCTGTTTTTT. Its translation is CASSRRGVGVTGELFF.

This clone appeared a single time. The rearrangement uses TRBV19 and TRBJ2-1; TRBD1 agrees at 7 bases. The germline gives CDR1 LNHDA, CDR2 SQIVND (reference sequence). Trimming cost V 6 bases and J 7 bases; bases outside gene matches: 12. The length of the CDR3 is 15 residues. The DNA for the CDR3 is TGTGCCAGTAGGACCCTCGGACAGGACTCGAATGAGCAGTTCTTC. This translates into CASRTLGQDSNEQFF.

The chain uses TRBV4-2 and TRBJ2-7, with 9 bases aligning to TRBD1. The CDR3 covers 15 residues. Losses at the gene ends were 8 bases for V and 0 bases for J; bases not matched to a gene: 8. Germline loops: CDR1 LGHNA, CDR2 YNFKEQ. The CDR3, as DNA: TGTGCCAGCTCGCGACAGGGGGTTGGCTCCTACGAGCAGTACTTC. Residues: CASSRQGVGSYEQYF.

This sequence joins TRBV19 and TRBJ2-2; 7 positions agree with TRBD2. In germline, CDR1 is LNHDA, CDR2 SQIVND (reference sequence). V lost 7 bases, J lost 0 bases, and 5 bases stayed unmatched. CDR3 length: 15 residues. The CDR3 region is CASTRRESNTGELFF. The CDR3 DNA is TGTGCCAGTACGCGGCGGGAGTCGAACACCGGGGAGCTGTTTTTT.

The rearrangement joins TRBV29-1 to TRBJ2-7; TRBD2 matches 13 bases. This CDR3 has 13 amino acids. V trimming: 7 bases; J trimming: 6 bases; junction bases outside the gene matches: 6. Germline V lookup: CDR1 SQVTM, CDR2 ANQGSEA. The CDR3 sequence: CSGRTSGSVEQYF. The CDR3 DNA sequence: TGCAGCGGGAGGACTAGCGGGAGTGTCGAGCAGTACTTC.

Worth noting for this clone: Other DNA sequences in this sample translate to the same CDR3. The chain couples TRBV5-1 to TRBJ2-7; 11 positions agree with TRBD2. Germline values: CDR1 SGHRS, CDR2 YFSETQ. V was clipped by 4 bases and J by 1 base; unmatched bases: 7. The CDR3 spans 16 residues. CDR3 sequence (DNA): TGCGCCAGCAGCGTTACCGGGACTAGCGGATCCTACGAGCAGTACTTC. This translates into CASSVTGTSGSYEQYF.

The rearrangement uses TRBV9 and TRBJ2-7; tentative D call: TRBD2 (5 bases). The CDR3 sequence is 14 residues long. Trimming shortened V by 2 bases and J by 1 base, and 10 bases separated the two germline ends. Germline V gene sequence: CDR1 SGDLS, CDR2 YYNGEE. The CDR3 DNA follows: TGTGCCAGCAGCGTGACCTGGACTTCCTACGAGCAGTACTTC. This sequence encodes CASSVTWTSYEQYF. Based on the CDR3 plus reference TRBV9 and TRBJ2-7, the full variable domain is DSGVTQTPKHLITATGQRVTLRCSPRSGDLSVYWYQQSLDQGLQFLIQYYNGEERAKGNILERFSAQQFPDLHSELNLSSLELGDSALYFCASSVTWTSYEQYFGPGTRLTVT.

The gene calls are TRBV28 and TRBJ1-1; D is perhaps TRBD1 (6 bases). V was pared by 5 bases and J by 4 bases, with 20 bases between. Germline loops: CDR1 MDHEN, CDR2 SYDVKM. The CDR3 sequence is 16 residues long. Here the CDR3 DNA reads TGTGCCAGCAGTCTGCAAACCACTACAGGGCCCACTGAAGCTTTCTTT. This encodes CASSLQTTTGPTEAFF.

V gene TRBV28 combines with J gene TRBJ2-1; 11 bases are a match to TRBD1. V shed 2 bases and J 15 bases; nucleotides not matched to a gene: 3. This CDR3 is 12 amino acids long. Germline CDR1 reads MDHEN; CDR2 reads SYDVKM. The CDR3 protein is CASSLRGQGGFF. The CDR3 DNA is TGTGCCAGCAGTTTAAGGGGACAGGGGGGGTTCTTC.

This chain connects TRBV11-2 to TRBJ2-5, with D maybe TRBD1 (6 bases). The germline CDR1 and CDR2 sequences are SGHAT and FQNNGV. CDR3 length: 14 amino acids. The V end lost 4 bases, the J end lost 5 bases, and 14 bases lay between the germline ends. CDR3 sequence reads: CASSYVQGGETQYF. The CDR3 nucleotides read TGTGCCAGCAGCTATGTACAGGGCGGGGAGACCCAGTACTTC.

This clone was detected only a few times. The gene calls are TRBV3-1 (or the pseudogene TRBV3-2) and TRBJ1-2; tentative D call: TRBD1 (6 bases). V lost 3 bases to trimming and J lost 4 bases, with 15 bases between them. CDR1 LGHDT and CDR2 YNNKEL come from the germline V gene (reference sequence). CDR3 length equals 15 residues. CDR3 in DNA: TGTGCCAGCAGCCAGAGGGGGAAAAGGGGCTATGGCTACACCTTC. It codes for CASSQRGKRGYGYTF.

The chain joins TRBV10-3 to TRBJ2-7; possibly TRBD2 for D (6 bases). Germline lookup yields CDR1 ENHRY and CDR2 SYGVKD. V was clipped by 7 bases and J by 3 bases, with 13 bases between them. This CDR3 has 13 residues. In nucleotides, the CDR3 is TGTGCCATCATGGGTAGCGGAATCTACGAGCAGTACTTC. Protein: CAIMGSGIYEQYF.

This clone was seen a handful of times. The genes are TRBV3-1 (or the pseudogene TRBV3-2) and TRBJ2-7, with D maybe TRBD1 (6 bases). Looked up from germline, CDR1 is LGHDT and CDR2 is YNNKEL (reference sequence). This CDR3 is 17 amino acids long. V lost 1 base and J 9 bases, leaving 25 bases between the germline ends. In nucleotides, the CDR3 is TGTGCCAGCAGCCAAGGGGCAAGTATTACGAGTATAGGGGGGCAGTACTTC. It yields the protein CASSQGASITSIGGQYF.

The chain couples TRBV3-1 (or the pseudogene TRBV3-2) to TRBJ2-5; 11 bases agree with TRBD1. From germline, CDR1 is LGHDT and CDR2 YNNKEL (reference sequence). The CDR3 has 15 residues. V was pared by 5 bases and J by 5 bases, with 7 bases of the junction left unmatched. Here the CDR3 DNA reads TGTGCCAGCAGCAAGACCGGGACAGGGGGGGAGACCCAGTACTTC. It codes for CASSKTGTGGETQYF.